One sample yielded the 13 T cell receptor beta chains listed below, sequenced in a study of blood T cell repertoires in COVID-19 (dated by TCRdb to the early 2020s). The library was built by means of the immunoSEQ multiplex PCR assay. TCRdb took over this immuneACCESS table, retaining in-frame rearrangements with V and J assigned. Such tables are incomplete; in checked studies, under half of the missing clones stem from an unresolved V gene, and the remainder is unexplained. The table for this sample lists just under 80,000 clones; 75% to 90% of them were counted only once. The leading ten clones occupy approximately 12% of the sample. The sample comprised peripheral blood. The source is a human donor in a cohort sampled during active COVID-19.

The rearrangement joins TRBV10-3 to TRBJ1-3; D remains ambiguous. The CDR3 contains 15 residues. Germline V gene sequence: CDR1 ENHRY, CDR2 SYGVKD. The V and J ends lost 6 bases and 1 base respectively, with 13 bases between them. In DNA form, the CDR3 reads TGTGCCATCAGCCGACGAGGTGGGTCTGGAAACACCATATATTTT. Protein product: CAISRRGGSGNTIYF.

The rearrangement links TRBV7-3 to TRBJ2-7; D is possibly TRBD1 (5 bases). Germline V CDR1 and CDR2: SGHTA, FQGTGA. CDR3 length: 13 residues. Trimming stripped 2 bases from V and 4 bases from J, with 9 bases between. The CDR3 DNA reads TGTGCCAGCAGCTTACGGCCAGGGTACGAGCAGTACTTC. Translation gives CASSLRPGYEQYF.

The chain joins TRBV29-1 to TRBJ2-5; D is perhaps TRBD2 (7 bases). The CDR3 consists of 13 residues. V lost 6 bases to trimming and J lost 2 bases, with 13 bases between them. The germline V gene encodes CDR1 SQVTM and CDR2 ANQGSEA. CDR3 amino acids: CSVKGGGQETQYF. CDR3 DNA sequence: TGCAGCGTGAAGGGGGGGGGTCAAGAGACCCAGTACTTC. Complete variable domain (other parts from reference TRBV29-1 and TRBJ2-5): SAVISQKPSRDICQRGTSLTIQCQVDSQVTMMFWYRQQPGQSLTLIATANQGSEATYESGFVIDKFPISRPNLTFSTLTVSNMSPEDSSIYLCSVKGGGQETQYFGPGTRLLVL.

This clone was picked up a small number of times. The V gene is TRBV27, the J gene TRBJ1-6; 9 bases line up with TRBD1. Germline assignment: CDR1 MNHEY and CDR2 SMNVEV (reference sequence). The CDR3 totals 17 residues. J was trimmed by 6 bases and V by 5 bases; bases with no gene match: 11. Here the CDR3 DNA reads TGTGCCAGCAGTACATGGACCGGGACAGGGCTTAATTCACCCCTCCACTTT. This codes for CASSTWTGTGLNSPLHF.

The chain employs TRBV6-5 and TRBJ2-7, with 8 bases fitting TRBD2. This CDR3 has 14 amino acids. V trimming: 3 bases; J trimming: 2 bases; junction bases outside the gene matches: 3. Germline V gives CDR1 MNHEY, CDR2 SVGAGI. The CDR3 here is CASSYLAGAYEQYF. The DNA for the CDR3 is TGTGCCAGCAGTTATCTAGCGGGTGCCTACGAGCAGTACTTC.

This chain uses TRBV2 with TRBJ1-2; the match to TRBD1 covers 9 bases. This CDR3 spans 15 amino acids. V dropped 6 bases and J dropped 5; count of bases not matched to a gene: 10. The germline V gene has CDR1 SNHLY and CDR2 FYNNEI. CDR3 nucleotides: TGTGCCAGCAGCCCTATTGGACAGGGGTCGTATGGCTACACCTTC. It yields the protein CASSPIGQGSYGYTF. The full variable domain, in which reference TRBV2 and TRBJ1-2 provide the parts outside the CDR3, is EPEVTQTPSHQVTQMGQEVILRCVPISNHLYFYWYRQILGQKVEFLVSFYNNEISEKSEIFDDQFSVERPDGSNFTLKIRSTKLEDSAMYFCASSPIGQGSYGYTFGSGTRLTVV.

This clone has a single count. The chain is built from TRBV18 and TRBJ1-6; TRBD1 agrees at 7 bases. CDR1 and CDR2 from the germline V gene are KGHSH and LQKENI. Germline trimming cut 6 bases from V and 11 bases from J; bases unmatched to any gene: 13. The CDR3 is 15 amino acids. CDR3 loop: CASSARDSKVAPLHF. As DNA, the CDR3 is TGTGCCAGCTCGGCCCGGGACAGCAAGGTAGCACCCCTCCACTTT.

CDR3 nucleotide sequence: TGTGCCAGCATAAATACCCCCAGTCTTGAAGCTTTCTTT. Its protein product is CASINTPSLEAFF. The V gene is TRBV6-5, the J gene TRBJ1-1; D gene uncertain. The CDR3 loop spans 13 amino acids. CDR1 is MNHEY, CDR2 SVGAGI, per germline. V gave up 7 bases and J gave up 7 bases, with 16 bases separating them.

V gene TRBV5-1 combines with J gene TRBJ2-7; 9 nucleotides line up with TRBD1. J lost 7 bases, V lost 3 bases, and 17 bases had no gene match. This CDR3 spans 17 amino acids. Germline values: CDR1 SGHRS, CDR2 YFSETQ. The DNA of the CDR3 is TGCGCCAGCAGCTCTGCCTACACCGGGACAGGGATGGGAGAGCAGTACTTC. Translated, it gives CASSSAYTGTGMGEQYF.

This sequence joins TRBV10-1 and TRBJ1-1; 7 bases fit TRBD1. The germline V gene has CDR1 WNHNN and CDR2 SYGVQD (reference sequence). There are 13 residues in the CDR3. V lost 5 bases and J lost 8; bases outside the gene matches: 8. Written as DNA, the CDR3 is TGCGCCAGCAGTTTGTCCCGGGACAGCGAAGCTTTCTTT. This gives the protein CASSLSRDSEAFF.

The genes are TRBV5-6 and TRBJ2-4; a possible D gene is TRBD1 (6 bases). V was clipped by 4 bases and J by 0 bases, with 17 bases between them. Germline values: CDR1 SGHDT, CDR2 YYEEEE. There are 17 residues in the CDR3. The CDR3 DNA sequence: TGTGCCAGCAGCCTGAGTGACAGGTCCCTAGCCAAAAACATTCAGTACTTC. Its protein is CASSLSDRSLAKNIQYF.

The chain combines TRBV6-5 with TRBJ1-5; 7 bases line up with TRBD1. CDR1 is MNHEY and CDR2 is SVGAGI in the germline V gene. CDR3 length: 15 residues. V lost 6 bases and J lost 0; bases outside the gene matches: 5. The CDR3 sequence: CASRETGNSNQPQHF. In nucleotides, the CDR3 is TGTGCCAGCAGGGAGACAGGGAATAGCAATCAGCCCCAGCATTTT.

The CDR3: CASSPGGVRGGYTF. CDR3 nucleotides: TGTGCCAGCAGTCCCGGGGGGGTACGAGGTGGCTACACCTTC. This chain uses TRBV6-5 with TRBJ1-2, with TRBD1 as a possible D gene (5 bases). Germline CDR1 and CDR2: MNHEY and SVGAGI. V shed 5 bases and J shed 7 bases, with 17 bases lying between them. This CDR3 region has 14 residues.